The clone carrying this T cell receptor (beta chain) has only a few counts. The antigen is not known. This sample was taken from a study of T-cell memory formation after mild COVID-19. Broader study findings: Day 37-peaking second-wave clones had unconfirmed SARS-CoV-2 specificity.

Using its own MiXCR run on the 5' RACE reads, TCRdb lists one record per CDR3 protein. The repertoire holds around 200,000 distinct CDR3 sequences, with 20% to 25% as singletons. Germline V gene sequence: CDR1 LGHDT, CDR2 YNNKEL (reference sequence). The CDR3 contains 11 residues. Trimming pared 0 bases from V and 4 bases from J, leaving 1 base between. The sequenced sample consisted of PBMCs or a T cell subset sorted from them (not recorded which). The TCR was taken from an adult woman who had mild COVID-19 (a few samples of this study predate the infection). Cell type and time point are not known. V gene TRBV3-1 combines with J gene TRBJ2-7, with D hard to call. As DNA, the CDR3 is TGTGCCAGCAGCCAAGAGTACGAGCAGTACTTC. The encoded protein is CASSQEYEQYF.